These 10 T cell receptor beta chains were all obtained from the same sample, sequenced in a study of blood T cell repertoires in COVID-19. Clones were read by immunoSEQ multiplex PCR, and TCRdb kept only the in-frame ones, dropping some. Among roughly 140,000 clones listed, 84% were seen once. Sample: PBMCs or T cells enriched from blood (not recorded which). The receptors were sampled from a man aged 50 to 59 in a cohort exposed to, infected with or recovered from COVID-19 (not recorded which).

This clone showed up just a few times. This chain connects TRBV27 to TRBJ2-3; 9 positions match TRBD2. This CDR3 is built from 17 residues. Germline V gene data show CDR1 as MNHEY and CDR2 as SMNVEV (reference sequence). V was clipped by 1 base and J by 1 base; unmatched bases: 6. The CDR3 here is CASSLLAGGPRTDTQYF. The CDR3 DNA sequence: TGTGCCAGCAGTTTATTGGCGGGAGGGCCGCGCACAGATACGCAGTATTTT.

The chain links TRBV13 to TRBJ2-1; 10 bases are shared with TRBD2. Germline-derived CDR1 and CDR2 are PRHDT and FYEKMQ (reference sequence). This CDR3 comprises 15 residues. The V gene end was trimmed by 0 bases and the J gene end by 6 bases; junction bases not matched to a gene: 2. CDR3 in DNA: TGTGCCAGCAGCTTAGGGCTAGCGGGGGCCAATGAGCAGTTCTTC. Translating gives CASSLGLAGANEQFF.

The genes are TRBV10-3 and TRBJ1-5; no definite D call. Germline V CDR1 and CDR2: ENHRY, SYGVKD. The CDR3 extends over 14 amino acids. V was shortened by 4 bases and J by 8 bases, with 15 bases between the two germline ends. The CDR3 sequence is CAISVKPGREPQHF. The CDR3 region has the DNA TGTGCCATCAGTGTAAAGCCCGGGAGGGAGCCCCAGCATTTT.

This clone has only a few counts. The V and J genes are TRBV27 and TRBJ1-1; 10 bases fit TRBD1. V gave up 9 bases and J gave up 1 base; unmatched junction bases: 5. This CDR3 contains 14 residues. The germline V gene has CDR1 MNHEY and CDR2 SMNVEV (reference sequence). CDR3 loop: CASGTGVRNTEAFF. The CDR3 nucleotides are TGTGCCAGTGGGACAGGGGTTCGGAACACTGAAGCTTTCTTT.

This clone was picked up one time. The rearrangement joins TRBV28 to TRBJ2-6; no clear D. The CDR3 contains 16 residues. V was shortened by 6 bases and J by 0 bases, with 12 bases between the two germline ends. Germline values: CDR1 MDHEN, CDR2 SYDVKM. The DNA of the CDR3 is TGTGCCAGCAGCCTCACCGGTCCCTCTGGGGCCAACGTCCTGACTTTC. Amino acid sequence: CASSLTGPSGANVLTF.

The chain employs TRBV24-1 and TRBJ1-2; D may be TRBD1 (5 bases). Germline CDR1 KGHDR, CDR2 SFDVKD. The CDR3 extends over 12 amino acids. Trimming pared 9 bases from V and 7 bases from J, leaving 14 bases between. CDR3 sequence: CATGRGDGGYTF. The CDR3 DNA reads TGTGCCACCGGACGGGGGGACGGTGGCTACACCTTC.

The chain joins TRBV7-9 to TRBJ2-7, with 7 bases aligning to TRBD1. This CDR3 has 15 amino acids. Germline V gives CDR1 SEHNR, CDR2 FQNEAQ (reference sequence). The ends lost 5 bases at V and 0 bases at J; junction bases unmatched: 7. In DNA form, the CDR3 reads TGTGCCAGCAGCCGCTTGGGACAGCTCTCCTACGAGCAGTACTTC. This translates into CASSRLGQLSYEQYF.

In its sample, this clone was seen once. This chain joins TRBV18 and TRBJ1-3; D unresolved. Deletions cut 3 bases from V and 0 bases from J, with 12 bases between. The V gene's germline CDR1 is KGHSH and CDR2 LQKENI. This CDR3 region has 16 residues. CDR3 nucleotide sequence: TGTGCCAGCTCACCCTCCTCGGTAAACTCTGGAAACACCATATATTTT. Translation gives CASSPSSVNSGNTIYF.

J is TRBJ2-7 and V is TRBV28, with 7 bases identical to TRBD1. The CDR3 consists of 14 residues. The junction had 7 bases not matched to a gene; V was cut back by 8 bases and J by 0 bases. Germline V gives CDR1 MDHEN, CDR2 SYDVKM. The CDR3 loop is CASAGPGGSYEQYF. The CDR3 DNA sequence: TGTGCCAGCGCCGGGCCAGGGGGCTCCTACGAGCAGTACTTC.

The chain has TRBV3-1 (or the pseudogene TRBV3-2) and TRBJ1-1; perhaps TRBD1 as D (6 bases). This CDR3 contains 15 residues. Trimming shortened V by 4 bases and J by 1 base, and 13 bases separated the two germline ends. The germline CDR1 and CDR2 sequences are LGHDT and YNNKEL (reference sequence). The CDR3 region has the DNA TGTGCCAGCAGCCCTAACAGGGCATCGAACACTGAAGCTTTCTTT. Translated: CASSPNRASNTEAFF.